This passage covers 2 T cell receptor beta chains from one sample sequenced in a study of blood T cells in healthy people across ages. Together with a sample-barcoded 5' primer, a J-beta primer mix was included in a second PCR lasting roughly 6 to 12 cycles. A single record per CDR3 protein comes from TCRdb applying MiXCR to the 5' RACE reads. The sample has over 600,000 distinct CDR3 sequences; approximately 21% are singletons. Source material: blood. The receptor set was obtained from a man aged 70 or older in good health.

The chain joins TRBV25-1 to TRBJ2-5; 8 nucleotides align to TRBD1. V gave up 5 bases and J gave up 3 bases; unmatched junction bases: 11. The CDR3 has 16 amino acids. Germline lookup yields CDR1 MGHDK and CDR2 SYGVNS. This CDR3 is CASSTRQGQGEETQYF. The CDR3 coding sequence is TGTGCCAGCAGTACAAGACAGGGGCAGGGGGAAGAGACCCAGTACTTC.

The rearrangement joins TRBV2 to TRBJ2-1, with TRBD2 identical over 8 bases. Germline V lookup: CDR1 SNHLY, CDR2 FYNNEI. The CDR3 consists of 16 residues. V trimming: 3 bases; J trimming: 2 bases; junction bases outside the gene matches: 6. The CDR3 loop reads CASSDQREPTYNEQFF. CDR3 in DNA: TGTGCCAGCAGTGACCAGCGGGAGCCTACCTACAATGAGCAGTTCTTC.